This TCR beta chain derives from a study of cytomegalovirus exposure and HLA in healthy donors. Broader study findings: An analysis was carried out later, and it reportedly showed fewer N-insertions in an Asian-associated ancestry cluster than the 666-donor mean. With later analysis, a missense DCLRE1C variant became linked to TCR beta V- and J-gene trimming.

As for this clone: The antigen is unknown.

Primers: 60 Vbeta forward and 13 Jbeta reverse. Produced via immunoSEQ multiplex PCR; TCRdb's table is partial and in-frame only. The table lists 90,000 to 150,000 clones, around 70% of them singletons. Germline CDR1 reads SGHKS; CDR2 reads YYEKEE (reference sequence). Trimming cost V 2 bases and J 2 bases; bases outside gene matches: 3. This CDR3 has 14 residues. Sequencing was performed on PBMCs. The receptor comes from a woman in her thirties or forties in good health and CMV-seronegative. The chain links TRBV5-5 to TRBJ2-5; 7 nucleotides align to TRBD2. The CDR3 loop is CASSFRTSQETQYF. CDR3 bases: TGTGCCAGCAGCTTTAGGACTAGTCAAGAGACCCAGTACTTC.